The sample holds one count of the clone carrying this T cell receptor (beta chain). Its cognate antigen is unknown. The J segment lost 2 bases and the V segment lost 5 bases, leaving 5 bases of the junction unmatched. This CDR3 is 15 amino acids long. CDR1 and CDR2 from the germline V gene are MGHRA and YSYEKL. Primers included in the PCR were 60 Vbeta and 13 Jbeta primers. Clones were sequenced by immunoSEQ multiplex PCR, and TCRdb holds only the in-frame ones, with some missing. The repertoire consists of roughly 140,000 clones, with around 81% occurring once and the leading ten covering about 6.5%. This sample is part of a study of cytomegalovirus exposure and HLA in healthy donors. For the study at large: The early release's HLA-typed donors yielded 65 million to 85 million unique TCRs.

Study results and caveats: With further analysis later on, most CMV-associated TCR beta chains appeared HLA-restricted. Later analysis identified about 18,000 TCR beta sequences associated with HLA alleles, using a false discovery rate threshold of 0.05.

Source material: PBMCs. This sequence joins TRBV4-1 and TRBJ2-3, with 9 bases matching TRBD1. This TCR was sampled from a middle-aged man in good health and CMV-seropositive. CDR3 residues: CASSRQGDNTDTQYF. CDR3 nucleotides: TGCGCCAGCAGCAGACAGGGGGACAACACAGATACGCAGTATTTT.